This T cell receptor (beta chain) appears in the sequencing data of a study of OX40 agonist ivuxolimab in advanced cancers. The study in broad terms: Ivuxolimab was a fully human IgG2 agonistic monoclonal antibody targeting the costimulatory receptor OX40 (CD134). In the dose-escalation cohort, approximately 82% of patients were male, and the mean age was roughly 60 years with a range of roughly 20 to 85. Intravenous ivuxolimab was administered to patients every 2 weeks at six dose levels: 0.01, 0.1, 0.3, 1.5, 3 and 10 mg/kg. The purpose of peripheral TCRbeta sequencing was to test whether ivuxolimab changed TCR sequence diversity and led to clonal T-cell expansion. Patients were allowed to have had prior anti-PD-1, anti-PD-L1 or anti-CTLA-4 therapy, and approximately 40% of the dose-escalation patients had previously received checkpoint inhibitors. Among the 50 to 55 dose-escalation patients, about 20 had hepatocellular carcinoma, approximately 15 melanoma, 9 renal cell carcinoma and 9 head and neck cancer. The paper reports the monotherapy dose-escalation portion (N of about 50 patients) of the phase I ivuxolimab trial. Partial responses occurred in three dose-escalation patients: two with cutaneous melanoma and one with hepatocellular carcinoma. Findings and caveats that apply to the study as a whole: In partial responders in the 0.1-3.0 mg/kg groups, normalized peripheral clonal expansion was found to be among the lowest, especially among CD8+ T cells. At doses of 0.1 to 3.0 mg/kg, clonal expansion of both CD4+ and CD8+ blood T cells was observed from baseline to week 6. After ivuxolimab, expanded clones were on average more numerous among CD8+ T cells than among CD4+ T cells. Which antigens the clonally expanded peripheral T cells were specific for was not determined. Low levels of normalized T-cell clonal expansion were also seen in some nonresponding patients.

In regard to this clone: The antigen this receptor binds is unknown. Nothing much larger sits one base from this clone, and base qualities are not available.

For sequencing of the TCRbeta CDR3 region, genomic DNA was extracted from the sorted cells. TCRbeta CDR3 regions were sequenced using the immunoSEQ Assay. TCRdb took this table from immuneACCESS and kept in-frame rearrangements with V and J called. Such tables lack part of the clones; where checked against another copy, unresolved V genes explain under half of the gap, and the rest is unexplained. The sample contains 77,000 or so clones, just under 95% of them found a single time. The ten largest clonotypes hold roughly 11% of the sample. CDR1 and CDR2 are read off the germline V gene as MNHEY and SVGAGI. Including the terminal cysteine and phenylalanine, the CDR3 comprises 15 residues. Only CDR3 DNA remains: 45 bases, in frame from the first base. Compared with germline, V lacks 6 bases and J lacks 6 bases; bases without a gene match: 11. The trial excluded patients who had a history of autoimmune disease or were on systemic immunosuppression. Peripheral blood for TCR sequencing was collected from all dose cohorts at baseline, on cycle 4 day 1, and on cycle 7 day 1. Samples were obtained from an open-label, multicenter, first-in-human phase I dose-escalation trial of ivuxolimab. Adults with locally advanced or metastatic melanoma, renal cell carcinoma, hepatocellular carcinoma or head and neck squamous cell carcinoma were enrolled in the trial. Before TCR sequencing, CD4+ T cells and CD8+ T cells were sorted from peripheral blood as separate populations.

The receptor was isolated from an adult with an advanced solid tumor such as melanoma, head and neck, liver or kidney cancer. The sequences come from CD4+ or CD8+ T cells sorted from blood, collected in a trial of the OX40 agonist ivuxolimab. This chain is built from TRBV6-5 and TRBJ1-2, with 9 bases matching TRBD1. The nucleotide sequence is TGTGCCAGCAGCCACGAGGGACAGGGCGTCGATGGCTACACCTTC. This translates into CASSHEGQGVDGYTF.